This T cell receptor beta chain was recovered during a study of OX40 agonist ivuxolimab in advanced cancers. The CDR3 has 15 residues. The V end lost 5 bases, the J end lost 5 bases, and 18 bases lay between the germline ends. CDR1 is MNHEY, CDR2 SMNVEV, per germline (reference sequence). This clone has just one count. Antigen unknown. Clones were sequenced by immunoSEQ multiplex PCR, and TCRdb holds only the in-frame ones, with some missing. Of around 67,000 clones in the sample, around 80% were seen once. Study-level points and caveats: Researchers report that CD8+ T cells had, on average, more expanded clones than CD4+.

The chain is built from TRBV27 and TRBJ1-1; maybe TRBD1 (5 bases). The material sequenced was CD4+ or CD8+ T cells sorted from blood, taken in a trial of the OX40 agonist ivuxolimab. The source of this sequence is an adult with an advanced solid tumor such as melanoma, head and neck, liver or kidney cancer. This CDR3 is CASSKPALGETEAFF. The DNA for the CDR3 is TGTGCCAGCAGTAAACCGGCATTGGGGGAGACTGAAGCTTTCTTT.